This is a list of T cell receptor beta chains from one sample in a study of blood T cells in healthy people across ages. TCRdb reprocessed the 5' RACE reads via MiXCR and lists one record per CDR3 protein. The data contain 650,000 to 800,000 distinct CDR3 sequences, around 50% of them singletons. The sequencing sample was made of blood. The source is a woman older than 75 in good health. Each CDR3 is given with its conserved first and last residue. D genes are given only for firm matches. Clone size is shown for a subset of rows, as once, few, many or a class of expanded clone.

CDR3 DNA: TGCAGTGCTAGGTGGACAGACTATGGCTACACCTTC
CDR3 protein: CSARWTDYGYTF
D gene: -
V gene: TRBV20-1
clone size: -
J gene: TRBJ1-2

CDR3 DNA: TGTGCCAGCCGTCCTCCGGGGGCCTCATACGAGCAGTACTTC
CDR3 protein: CASRPPGASYEQYF
D gene: -
V gene: TRBV7-9
clone size: -
J gene: TRBJ2-7

CDR3 DNA: TGTGCCAGCAGCCACAGAGCGGGGGCCGGAGATACGCAGTATTTT
CDR3 protein: CASSHRAGAGDTQYF
D gene: TRBD2
V gene: TRBV6-6
clone size: -
J gene: TRBJ2-3

CDR3 DNA: TGCGCCAGCAGCTTGACAGGGGGACCCGCGAGCTACGAGCAGTACTTC
CDR3 protein: CASSLTGGPASYEQYF
D gene: TRBD1
V gene: TRBV5-1
clone size: once
J gene: TRBJ2-7

CDR3 DNA: TGCAGTGCTAGGAGGGACCAAGAGACCCAGTACTTC
CDR3 protein: CSARRDQETQYF
D gene: -
V gene: TRBV20-1
clone size: many
J gene: TRBJ2-5

CDR3 DNA: TGCGCCAGCAGCCGTACCGGGACAGGACGCTACAATGAGCAGTTCTTC
CDR3 protein: CASSRTGTGRYNEQFF
D gene: TRBD1
V gene: TRBV4-1
clone size: many
J gene: TRBJ2-1

CDR3 DNA: TGTGCCATCAGTGAGAGAGCAGGGGCCACCTACGAGCAGTACTTC
CDR3 protein: CAISERAGATYEQYF
D gene: -
V gene: TRBV10-3
clone size: -
J gene: TRBJ2-7

CDR3 DNA: TGTGCCAGCAGTTTATCGGGGGGTATCTATAATGGCTACACCTTC
CDR3 protein: CASSLSGGIYNGYTF
D gene: -
V gene: TRBV28
clone size: few
J gene: TRBJ1-2

CDR3 DNA: TGTGCCAGCAGCTGCGGGACAGGGAATCGGTGGGATAATTATGGCTACACCTTC
CDR3 protein: CASSCGTGNRWDNYGYTF
D gene: TRBD1
V gene: TRBV7-3
clone size: -
J gene: TRBJ1-2

CDR3 DNA: TGCGCCAGCAGCCTGGTCGGTGGCGGGGAGCTGTTTTTT
CDR3 protein: CASSLVGGGELFF
D gene: -
V gene: TRBV4-1
clone size: -
J gene: TRBJ2-2

CDR3 DNA: TGCAGTGCTAGGAGTAGCAGGGGATACGAAAAACTGTTTTTT
CDR3 protein: CSARSSRGYEKLFF
D gene: -
V gene: TRBV20-1
clone size: few
J gene: TRBJ1-4

CDR3 DNA: TGTGCCACCAGTGATTTGTTCGGGACAGGGGACACGGAGACCCAGTACTTC
CDR3 protein: CATSDLFGTGDTETQYF
D gene: TRBD1
V gene: TRBV24-1
clone size: -
J gene: TRBJ2-5

CDR3 DNA: TGTGCCAGCAGCCCCCGATTGAGCTCCTACAATGAGCAGTTCTTC
CDR3 protein: CASSPRLSSYNEQFF
D gene: -
V gene: TRBV13
clone size: -
J gene: TRBJ2-1

CDR3 DNA: TGCGCCAGCAGCTTAGATACGAACACCGGGGAGCTGTTTTTT
CDR3 protein: CASSLDTNTGELFF
D gene: -
V gene: TRBV5-1
clone size: many
J gene: TRBJ2-2

CDR3 DNA: TGCAGCGTTGTGGCGCTAGATACGCAGTATTTT
CDR3 protein: CSVVALDTQYF
D gene: -
V gene: TRBV29-1
clone size: -
J gene: TRBJ2-3

CDR3 DNA: TGCGCCAGCAGGCCGCCTAGCCGCAATGAGCAGTTCTTC
CDR3 protein: CASRPPSRNEQFF
D gene: -
V gene: TRBV5-1
clone size: -
J gene: TRBJ2-1

CDR3 DNA: TGTGCCAGCAGCTTAGCGTGGACTAGCGGACCGAATGAGCAGTTCTTC
CDR3 protein: CASSLAWTSGPNEQFF
D gene: TRBD2
V gene: TRBV7-9
clone size: -
J gene: TRBJ2-1

CDR3 DNA: TGTGCCAGCAGCCTCCGACAAGGCGCCTACGAGCAGTACTTC
CDR3 protein: CASSLRQGAYEQYF
D gene: -
V gene: TRBV7-9
clone size: many
J gene: TRBJ2-7

CDR3 DNA: TGCGCCAGCAGCAACGGAGAGGGCTTGCAGACCCAGTACTTC
CDR3 protein: CASSNGEGLQTQYF
D gene: -
V gene: TRBV5-1
clone size: many
J gene: TRBJ2-5

CDR3 DNA: TGCGCCAGCAGCCAAGACATTCGGCGGGGAGAGACCCAGTACTTC
CDR3 protein: CASSQDIRRGETQYF
D gene: -
V gene: TRBV4-3
clone size: once
J gene: TRBJ2-5

CDR3 DNA: TGTGCCAGCAGCTTAGACAGGGTTAGCACAGATACGCAGTATTTT
CDR3 protein: CASSLDRVSTDTQYF
D gene: -
V gene: TRBV7-9
clone size: many
J gene: TRBJ2-3

CDR3 DNA: TGTGCCTGGAGGGGTGACAGGGTCGAGCAGTACTTC
CDR3 protein: CAWRGDRVEQYF
D gene: TRBD1
V gene: TRBV30
clone size: many
J gene: TRBJ2-7

CDR3 DNA: TGTGCCACCATGGGGGACAGCAGGGGTGGGGAGCAGTACTTC
CDR3 protein: CATMGDSRGGEQYF
D gene: TRBD1
V gene: TRBV24-1
clone size: -
J gene: TRBJ2-5

CDR3 DNA: TGCAGTGCTAGGGCCACGGCTTGGTATGGCTACACCTTC
CDR3 protein: CSARATAWYGYTF
D gene: -
V gene: TRBV20-1
clone size: -
J gene: TRBJ1-2

CDR3 DNA: TGCAGTGCTAGAAGCGCCCTAGCGGGGCTCGGCTACAATGAGCAGTTCTTC
CDR3 protein: CSARSALAGLGYNEQFF
D gene: TRBD2
V gene: TRBV20-1
clone size: -
J gene: TRBJ2-1

CDR3 DNA: TGTGCCAGCAGCCAAGTTGGGGGAGCTAACTATGGCTACACCTTC
CDR3 protein: CASSQVGGANYGYTF
D gene: -
V gene: TRBV3-1
clone size: once
J gene: TRBJ1-2

CDR3 DNA: TGCGCCAGCAGCTTAGGGGTTTGGAATGAGCAGTTCTTC
CDR3 protein: CASSLGVWNEQFF
D gene: -
V gene: TRBV5-1
clone size: many
J gene: TRBJ2-1

CDR3 DNA: TGCAGTGCTAGTGACGGGGGGCGGAACTATGGCTACACCTTC
CDR3 protein: CSASDGGRNYGYTF
D gene: -
V gene: TRBV20-1
clone size: -
J gene: TRBJ1-2

CDR3 DNA: TGTGCCAGCAGCTTCGCGGGACTAGCGAGAGATACGCAGTATTTT
CDR3 protein: CASSFAGLARDTQYF
D gene: TRBD2
V gene: TRBV7-9
clone size: few
J gene: TRBJ2-3

CDR3 DNA: TGTGCCAGCAGCGGGACAGGGACGGAGGTCCCCTACGAGCAGTACTTC
CDR3 protein: CASSGTGTEVPYEQYF
D gene: TRBD1
V gene: TRBV9
clone size: -
J gene: TRBJ2-7

CDR3 DNA: TGTGCCAGCAGCCAAGCGCGGGGGTTTAGCGAGCAGTACTTC
CDR3 protein: CASSQARGFSEQYF
D gene: TRBD2
V gene: TRBV3-1
clone size: -
J gene: TRBJ2-7

CDR3 DNA: TGTGCCAGCAGCCAAGATCTTGCTAGCGGGAGGGGTATGATAAGGTACAATGAGCAGTTCTTC
CDR3 protein: CASSQDLASGRGMIRYNEQFF
D gene: TRBD2
V gene: TRBV14
clone size: -
J gene: TRBJ2-1

CDR3 DNA: TGTGCCAGCAGCCAAAGGAAAACGGAGGCCGATACGCAGTATTTT
CDR3 protein: CASSQRKTEADTQYF
D gene: -
V gene: TRBV4-2
clone size: once
J gene: TRBJ2-3

CDR3 DNA: TGTGCCAGCAGTTCCCCGGGGAGGTTGGACGAGCAGTACTTC
CDR3 protein: CASSSPGRLDEQYF
D gene: -
V gene: TRBV28
clone size: many
J gene: TRBJ2-7

CDR3 DNA: TGTGCCAGCACCCCCCTCATGGGGGCAGGTACGCAGTATTTT
CDR3 protein: CASTPLMGAGTQYF
D gene: -
V gene: TRBV7-9
clone size: -
J gene: TRBJ2-3

CDR3 DNA: TGTGCCAGCAGTTTATCGCTCCAGCCCCAGCATTTT
CDR3 protein: CASSLSLQPQHF
D gene: -
V gene: TRBV12-3/TRBV12-4
clone size: many
J gene: TRBJ1-5

CDR3 DNA: TGTGCCAGCAGCAAACGGACAGGGAGGTCGGCTAATGAAAAACTGTTTTTT
CDR3 protein: CASSKRTGRSANEKLFF
D gene: -
V gene: TRBV21-1
clone size: many
J gene: TRBJ1-4

CDR3 DNA: TGTGCCAGCAGTCCCCCGCGGGGCACCGGGGAGCTGTTTTTT
CDR3 protein: CASSPPRGTGELFF
D gene: -
V gene: TRBV6-5
clone size: many
J gene: TRBJ2-2

CDR3 DNA: TGCGCCAGCAGCTTGACGGCTCTAGCGGGAGCCCATGAGCAGTTCTTC
CDR3 protein: CASSLTALAGAHEQFF
D gene: TRBD2
V gene: TRBV5-1
clone size: -
J gene: TRBJ2-1

CDR3 DNA: TGCAGCGTGCGCCGCGGCCTAGATACGCAGTATTTT
CDR3 protein: CSVRRGLDTQYF
D gene: -
V gene: TRBV29-1
clone size: many
J gene: TRBJ2-3

CDR3 DNA: TGCGCCAGCAGCTTGGCGGCGGGGGGCACAGAAACGCAGAATTTT
CDR3 protein: CASSLAAGGTETQNF
D gene: TRBD2
V gene: TRBV5-1
clone size: -
J gene: TRBJ2-3

CDR3 DNA: TGTGCCTGGAGTGGGACAGGGAGAAGCTCTGGAAACACCATATATTTT
CDR3 protein: CAWSGTGRSSGNTIYF
D gene: TRBD1
V gene: TRBV30
clone size: -
J gene: TRBJ1-3

CDR3 DNA: TGTGCCACCGAGACAGAGTTTGGGACAGATACGCAGTATTTT
CDR3 protein: CATETEFGTDTQYF
D gene: -
V gene: TRBV24-1
clone size: once
J gene: TRBJ2-3

CDR3 DNA: TGTGCCAGCAGTGTAGATCTGGTCGGCTATGGCTACACCTTC
CDR3 protein: CASSVDLVGYGYTF
D gene: -
V gene: TRBV12-3/TRBV12-4
clone size: once
J gene: TRBJ1-2

CDR3 DNA: TGTGCCAGCAGCGGGGACAGCGGGAGGGATACGCAGTATTTT
CDR3 protein: CASSGDSGRDTQYF
D gene: TRBD2
V gene: TRBV9
clone size: -
J gene: TRBJ2-3

CDR3 DNA: TGTGCCAGCATGGGCGGGGGGTTCTATGGCTACACCTTC
CDR3 protein: CASMGGGFYGYTF
D gene: -
V gene: TRBV6-6
clone size: -
J gene: TRBJ1-2

CDR3 DNA: TGCGTCAGCAGCCAACCCCGGGTAGTGGCCTACAATGAGCAGTTCTTC
CDR3 protein: CVSSQPRVVAYNEQFF
D gene: -
V gene: TRBV4-1
clone size: -
J gene: TRBJ2-1

CDR3 DNA: TGTGCCAGCAGCTTAGGTTCCAAGAAAGCCCAGTACTTC
CDR3 protein: CASSLGSKKAQYF
D gene: -
V gene: TRBV7-9
clone size: many
J gene: TRBJ2-5

CDR3 DNA: TGTGCCAGCGCCCTAGAACTCGGCCGGAACTATGGCTACACCTTC
CDR3 protein: CASALELGRNYGYTF
D gene: -
V gene: TRBV7-9
clone size: many
J gene: TRBJ1-2

CDR3 DNA: TGTGCCAGCAGCTTTGCACAAAACACCGGGGAGCTGTTTTTT
CDR3 protein: CASSFAQNTGELFF
D gene: -
V gene: TRBV7-9
clone size: -
J gene: TRBJ2-2

CDR3 DNA: TGTGCCAGCAGCAAGCCAACAGCTCCCTACGAGCAGTACTTC
CDR3 protein: CASSKPTAPYEQYF
D gene: -
V gene: TRBV6-2/TRBV6-3
clone size: -
J gene: TRBJ2-7

CDR3 DNA: TGTGCCAGCAGTTTCATGAACACAGATACGCAGTATTTT
CDR3 protein: CASSFMNTDTQYF
D gene: -
V gene: TRBV12-3/TRBV12-4
clone size: -
J gene: TRBJ2-3

CDR3 DNA: TGTGCCAGCAGCCCCCGACAGGGAGTGGGCTACACCTTC
CDR3 protein: CASSPRQGVGYTF
D gene: TRBD1
V gene: TRBV7-2
clone size: -
J gene: TRBJ1-2

CDR3 DNA: TGTGCCAGCAGCCAACCCACGGAGAGCGGGGGACCGACCGAGCAGTTCTTC
CDR3 protein: CASSQPTESGGPTEQFF
D gene: TRBD2
V gene: TRBV4-2
clone size: few
J gene: TRBJ2-1

CDR3 DNA: TGCAGCGCCGGGACTAGCGGGAGAGATACGCAGTATTTT
CDR3 protein: CSAGTSGRDTQYF
D gene: TRBD2
V gene: TRBV29-1
clone size: -
J gene: TRBJ2-3

CDR3 DNA: TGCAGTTCCGTTGCGGGAGGCACAGATACGCAGTATTTT
CDR3 protein: CSSVAGGTDTQYF
D gene: TRBD2
V gene: TRBV20-1
clone size: few
J gene: TRBJ2-3